These 31 T cell receptor beta chains came from one sample sequenced in a study of OX40 agonist ivuxolimab in advanced cancers. Sequencing was performed with immunoSEQ multiplex PCR; in TCRdb, only in-frame clones are kept and a portion is missing. The sample lists tens of thousands of clones; about 80% were seen once. The sequencing used CD4+ or CD8+ T cells sorted from blood, collected in a trial of the OX40 agonist ivuxolimab. These receptors originate from an adult with an advanced solid tumor such as melanoma, head and neck, liver or kidney cancer.

The V call is TRBV2, the J call TRBJ2-1; 13 positions agree with TRBD2. Germline V CDR1 and CDR2: SNHLY, FYNNEI. After removal of 8 bases from V and 5 bases from J, the junction contained 6 bases not matched to a gene. The CDR3 length is 15 residues. CDR3 bases: TGTGCCAGCTTGGGGACTAGCGGGATTAACAATGAGCAGTTCTTC. Translating it yields CASLGTSGINNEQFF.

As for this clone: Other DNA sequences in the sample encode the same CDR3. The CDR3 protein is CASSTGGIEAFF. In nucleotides, the CDR3 is TGTGCCAGTAGTACGGGGGGAATTGAAGCTTTCTTT. The chain employs TRBV27 and TRBJ1-1; possibly TRBD1 for D (5 bases). The CDR3 is 12 residues long. V shed 9 bases and J shed 7 bases, with 15 bases lying between them. CDR1 and CDR2 (germline): MNHEY, SMNVEV (reference sequence).

The chain combines TRBV27 with TRBJ2-7; 8 bases line up with TRBD2. CDR1 and CDR2 (germline): MNHEY, SMNVEV (reference sequence). The CDR3 covers 15 residues. V shed 5 bases, J shed 1 base, and the junction held 7 bases outside the gene matches. CDR3 nucleotide sequence: TGTGCCAGCAGTATCAGCGGGGGCGGGTCCTACGAGCAGTACTTC. This codes for CASSISGGGSYEQYF.

This rearrangement joins TRBV2 to TRBJ1-5, with 9 bases lining up with TRBD1. There are 15 residues in the CDR3. CDR1 is SNHLY and CDR2 is FYNNEI in the germline V gene. The V gene end was trimmed by 0 bases and the J gene end by 6 bases; junction bases not matched to a gene: 3. The DNA for the CDR3 is TGTGCCAGCAGTGAAGCGGGGACAGGGATTCAGCCCCAGCATTTT. It translates to CASSEAGTGIQPQHF.

This rearrangement joins TRBV7-2 to TRBJ2-4, with D perhaps assigned TRBD1 or TRBD2 (6 bases each). Germline CDR1 and CDR2: SGHTA and FQGNSA. Trimming removed 3 bases at V and 2 bases at J, with 17 bases between. The CDR3 extends over 17 amino acids. Here the CDR3 reads CASSFRGTGGTKNIQYF. Here the CDR3 DNA reads TGTGCCAGCAGCTTTAGGGGGACCGGGGGAACCAAAAACATTCAGTACTTC.

The chain has TRBV25-1 and TRBJ2-5; D is unresolved. CDR3 length: 12 amino acids. Germline CDR1 is MGHDK and CDR2 is SYGVNS. V lost 2 bases, J lost 5 bases, and 6 bases lay in between. Written as DNA, the CDR3 is TGTGCCAGCAGTGAACTCTACGAGACCCAGTACTTC. Its translation is CASSELYETQYF.

The chain employs TRBV6-4 and TRBJ2-1; the match to TRBD2 covers 10 bases. The germline gives CDR1 MRHNA, CDR2 SNTAGT. CDR3 length: 15 amino acids. With V trimmed by 3 bases and J by 6 bases, 5 bases remained unmatched. Here the CDR3 DNA reads TGTGCCAGCAGTGAGGGTCTAGCGGGAGTCAATGAGCAGTTCTTC. Translation gives CASSEGLAGVNEQFF.

This chain uses TRBV19 with TRBJ2-1; 7 nucleotides agree with TRBD1. Germline trimming cut 5 bases from V and 4 bases from J; bases unmatched to any gene: 8. The germline CDR1 and CDR2 sequences are LNHDA and SQIVND (reference sequence). The CDR3 runs to 15 residues. The CDR3 nucleotides read TGTGCCAGTAGTCGTGCCGGGACAGCATACAATGAGCAGTTCTTC. This sequence encodes CASSRAGTAYNEQFF.

This clone was seen a handful of times. The rearrangement uses TRBV30 and TRBJ2-2, with 12 nucleotides matching TRBD2. The CDR3 has 15 residues. V dropped 4 bases and J dropped 7; count of bases not matched to a gene: 7. CDR1 and CDR2 (germline): GTSNPN, SVGIG (reference sequence). The CDR3 sequence: CAWNVLAGGLGELFF. DNA for the CDR3: TGTGCCTGGAATGTGCTAGCGGGAGGGCTCGGGGAGCTGTTTTTT.

The genes are TRBV4-2 and TRBJ2-3; no clear D gene. The V end was cut by 0 bases, the J end by 2 bases, with 12 bases between. There are 16 residues in the CDR3. CDR1 LGHNA and CDR2 YNFKEQ come from the germline V gene. CDR3 sequence reads: CASSQEPPGSTDTQYF. Written as DNA, the CDR3 is TGTGCCAGCAGCCAAGAACCCCCCGGTTCCACAGATACGCAGTATTTT.

V usage is TRBV6-6 and J usage is TRBJ1-6; no definite D call. V shed 7 bases and J shed 10 bases, with 8 bases lying between them. The CDR3 has 11 amino acids. Germline V gene data show CDR1 as MNHNY and CDR2 as SVGAGI (reference sequence). CDR3 bases: TGTGCCAGCACGCCAAGCTCACCCCTCCACTTT. It yields the protein CASTPSSPLHF.

The chain combines TRBV9 with TRBJ2-3, with 12 bases lining up with TRBD2. Germline trimming cut 4 bases from V and 1 base from J; bases unmatched to any gene: 10. The CDR3 covers 18 residues. Germline V lookup: CDR1 SGDLS, CDR2 YYNGEE. The CDR3 spells CASSPHGLAGLGTDTQYF. CDR3 bases: TGTGCCAGCAGCCCTCACGGACTAGCGGGATTGGGCACAGATACGCAGTATTTT. The full variable domain, its missing parts supplied by reference TRBV9 and TRBJ2-3, is DSGVTQTPKHLITATGQRVTLRCSPRSGDLSVYWYQQSLDQGLQFLIQYYNGEERAKGNILERFSAQQFPDLHSELNLSSLELGDSALYFCASSPHGLAGLGTDTQYFGPGTRLTVL.

The V call is TRBV9, the J call TRBJ2-1; D is unresolved. Germline assignment: CDR1 SGDLS and CDR2 YYNGEE. This CDR3 contains 14 residues. V lost 0 bases and J lost 5, with 9 bases in between. CDR3 DNA: TGTGCCAGCAGCGTAGAACATCGAAACAATGAGCAGTTCTTC. The encoded protein is CASSVEHRNNEQFF.

This clone showed up just a few times. The gene calls are TRBV10-2 and TRBJ1-1; D is undetermined. The CDR3 covers 14 residues. Trimming cost V 3 bases and J 5 bases, with 13 bases left between them. Germline V gene data show CDR1 as WSHSY and CDR2 as SAAADI. The CDR3: CASSDKWAGTEAFF. The CDR3 DNA sequence: TGCGCCAGCAGTGACAAGTGGGCTGGGACTGAAGCTTTCTTT.

The rearrangement links TRBV5-1 to TRBJ2-7, with TRBD2 matching 16 bases. The CDR3 contains 17 residues. Per the germline V gene, CDR1 is SGHRS and CDR2 is YFSETQ. V dropped 3 bases and J dropped 0; count of bases not matched to a gene: 3. The DNA for the CDR3 is TGCGCCAGCAGCTCCGGGACTAGCGGGAGGGTCTCCTACGAGCAGTACTTC. This translates into CASSSGTSGRVSYEQYF.

The chain links TRBV5-1 to TRBJ2-7; D gene uncertain. Per germline, CDR1 SGHRS and CDR2 YFSETQ. The length of the CDR3 is 13 residues. Between the trimmed V and J ends, which lost 3 bases and 3 bases, there was a span of 10 bases. The CDR3 bases are TGCGCCAGCAGCTCCGGCGGCGGCTACGAGCAGTACTTC. Translated, it gives CASSSGGGYEQYF.

The V and J genes are TRBV11-2 and TRBJ2-7; 8 bases are shared with TRBD2. Germline V gives CDR1 SGHAT, CDR2 FQNNGV. With 3 bases clipped from V and 3 bases from J, the junction kept 4 bases outside the gene matches. CDR3 length equals 14 residues. This CDR3 reads CASSFSGGNYEQYF. Here the CDR3 DNA reads TGTGCCAGCAGCTTCAGCGGGGGAAACTACGAGCAGTACTTC. The whole variable domain, filled in from reference TRBV11-2 and TRBJ2-7, reads EAGVAQSPRYKIIEKRQSVAFWCNPISGHATLYWYQQILGQGPKLLIQFQNNGVVDDSQLPKDRFSAERLKGVDSTLKIQPAKLEDSAVYLCASSFSGGNYEQYFGPGTRLTVT.

The J gene is TRBJ2-1, the V gene TRBV4-1, with a possible D match to TRBD1 (5 bases). V was cut by 9 bases and J by 4 bases, with 19 bases left in between. Germline V gene sequence: CDR1 MGHRA, CDR2 YSYEKL. This CDR3 is 15 amino acids long. The CDR3: CASLPTVSTYNEQFF. The DNA for the CDR3 is TGCGCCAGTCTACCGACAGTCTCTACATACAATGAGCAGTTCTTC.

This clone was recorded a few times. This chain joins TRBV5-4 and TRBJ2-3, with D unclear. CDR1 and CDR2 (germline): SGHNT, YYREEE (reference sequence). This CDR3 region has 11 residues. Trimming took 2 bases from V and 10 from J, leaving 8 bases between them. Written as DNA, the CDR3 is TGTGCCAGCAGCTTCGGGTGGGCGCAGTATTTT. It translates to CASSFGWAQYF.

The chain employs TRBV6-5 and TRBJ1-5; the D gene is possibly TRBD1 (5 bases). The germline V and J ends were trimmed by 2 bases and 6 bases, with 14 bases remaining between them. CDR1 is MNHEY and CDR2 is SVGAGI in the germline V gene. This CDR3 spans 15 amino acids. The CDR3 here is CASSYRQGGSQPQHF. The CDR3 DNA follows: TGTGCCAGCAGTTACCGGCAGGGCGGGAGTCAGCCCCAGCATTTT.

The chain carries TRBV7-9 and TRBJ2-3; D call uncertain. Germline assignment: CDR1 SEHNR and CDR2 FQNEAQ (reference sequence). V dropped 2 bases and J dropped 2 bases, with 5 bases sitting between them. The CDR3 has 13 residues. This CDR3 is CASSLTYTDTQYF. CDR3 DNA sequence: TGTGCCAGCAGCTTAACCTACACAGATACGCAGTATTTT.

The chain employs TRBV7-9 and TRBJ1-4; no firm D call. The V gene lost 5 bases and the J gene lost 4 bases, with 14 bases spanning the gap. In germline, CDR1 is SEHNR, CDR2 FQNEAQ (reference sequence). The CDR3 consists of 15 residues. The CDR3 region is CASSARTAFNEKLFF. In DNA, the CDR3 is TGTGCCAGCAGCGCCCGGACGGCCTTTAATGAAAAACTGTTTTTT. Based on the CDR3 plus reference TRBV7-9 and TRBJ1-4, the full variable domain is DTGVSQNPRHKITKRGQNVTFRCDPISEHNRLYWYRQTLGQGPEFLTYFQNEAQLEKSRLLSDRFSAERPKGSFSTLEIQRTEQGDSAMYLCASSARTAFNEKLFFGSGTQLSVL.

The V and J genes are TRBV27 and TRBJ2-1; no firm D call. Trimming pared 2 bases from V and 6 bases from J, leaving 17 bases between. In germline, CDR1 is MNHEY, CDR2 SMNVEV (reference sequence). This CDR3 comprises 16 residues. The CDR3 DNA is TGTGCCAGCAGTTTACCCTCCTCGGGCCGTTCCAATGAGCAGTTCTTC. Translated: CASSLPSSGRSNEQFF.

The chain has TRBV27 and TRBJ1-2, with unresolved D. The CDR3 sequence is 14 residues long. Trimming cost V 7 bases and J 2 bases, with 14 bases left between them. CDR1 is MNHEY and CDR2 is SMNVEV in the germline V gene (reference sequence). The chain's CDR3 is CASKTYRGNYGYTF. The CDR3, as DNA: TGTGCCAGCAAAACCTACCGGGGAAACTATGGCTACACCTTC.

V usage is TRBV7-6 and J usage is TRBJ2-7; 10 bases agree with TRBD1. The CDR3 sequence is 15 residues long. Trimming at V came to 1 base and at J to 4 bases, leaving 4 bases not matched to a gene. Germline V CDR1 and CDR2: SGHVS, FNYEAQ. Here the CDR3 DNA reads TGTGCCAGCAGCTTAGGACAGGGGGCCCCATACGAGCAGTACTTC. This codes for CASSLGQGAPYEQYF.

This chain links TRBV4-1 with TRBJ2-7; D assignment may be TRBD1 or TRBD2 (5 bases each). Looked up from germline, CDR1 is MGHRA and CDR2 is YSYEKL. Trimming pared 2 bases from V and 0 bases from J, leaving 8 bases between. The CDR3 covers 14 residues. The CDR3 sequence is CASSQSGPSYEQYF. CDR3 DNA sequence: TGCGCCAGCAGCCAATCGGGGCCCTCCTACGAGCAGTACTTC.

V and J are TRBV6-1 and TRBJ1-2; 7 positions match TRBD1. This CDR3 is built from 14 residues. After removal of 4 bases from V and 4 bases from J, the junction contained 6 bases not matched to a gene. From germline, CDR1 is MNHNS and CDR2 SASEGT. The CDR3 loop reads CASSVQGNSYGYTF. DNA for the CDR3: TGTGCCAGCAGTGTACAGGGGAACAGCTATGGCTACACCTTC.

V and J are TRBV10-3 and TRBJ1-1; D is possibly TRBD1 (5 bases). The V end lost 3 bases, the J end lost 2 bases, and 13 bases lay between the germline ends. CDR3 length: 15 amino acids. The germline V gene encodes CDR1 ENHRY and CDR2 SYGVKD. The chain's CDR3 is CAISDGGGGNTEAFF. The DNA of the CDR3 is TGTGCCATCAGTGATGGGGGAGGTGGAAACACTGAAGCTTTCTTT.

V gene TRBV28 combines with J gene TRBJ1-1; D is undetermined. Germline CDR1 MDHEN, CDR2 SYDVKM. V shed 3 bases and J shed 3 bases, with 5 bases lying between them. The CDR3 has 12 amino acids. In nucleotides, the CDR3 is TGTGCCAGCAGTTTTGAATACACTGAAGCTTTCTTT. Amino acid sequence: CASSFEYTEAFF. The variable domain in full, completed from reference TRBV28 and TRBJ1-1, reads DVKVTQSSRYLVKRTGEKVFLECVQDMDHENMFWYRQDPGLGLRLIYFSYDVKMKEKGDIPEGYSVSREKKERFSLILESASTNQTSMYLCASSFEYTEAFFGQGTRLTVV.

J is TRBJ2-5 and V is TRBV7-9, with D possibly matching TRBD1 (5 bases). V shed 4 bases and J shed 3 bases, with 12 bases lying between them. CDR1 is SEHNR and CDR2 is FQNEAQ in the germline V gene (reference sequence). The length of the CDR3 is 14 residues. This CDR3 is CASSYPRAEETQYF. In nucleotides, the CDR3 is TGTGCCAGCAGCTACCCCAGGGCTGAAGAGACCCAGTACTTC.

The table lists this clone with a few counts. The V and J genes are TRBV6-1 and TRBJ2-7; TRBD2 aligns across 7 bases. After removal of 2 bases from V and 1 base from J, the junction contained 5 bases not matched to a gene. Germline V gene sequence: CDR1 MNHNS, CDR2 SASEGT. CDR3 length: 15 residues. CDR3 residues: CASSEIGGWSYEQYF. The CDR3 DNA reads as TGTGCCAGCAGTGAAATCGGGGGGTGGTCCTACGAGCAGTACTTC.